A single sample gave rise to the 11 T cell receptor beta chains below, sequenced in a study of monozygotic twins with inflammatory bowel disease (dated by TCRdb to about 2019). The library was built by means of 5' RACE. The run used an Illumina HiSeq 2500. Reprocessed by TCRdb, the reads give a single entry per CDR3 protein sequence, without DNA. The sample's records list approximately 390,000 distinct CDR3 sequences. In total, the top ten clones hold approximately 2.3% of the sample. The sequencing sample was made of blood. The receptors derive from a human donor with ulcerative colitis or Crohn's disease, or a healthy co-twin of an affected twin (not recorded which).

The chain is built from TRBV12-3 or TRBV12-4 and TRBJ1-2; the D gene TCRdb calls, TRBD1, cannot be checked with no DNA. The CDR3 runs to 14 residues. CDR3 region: CASSFDREGYGYTF.

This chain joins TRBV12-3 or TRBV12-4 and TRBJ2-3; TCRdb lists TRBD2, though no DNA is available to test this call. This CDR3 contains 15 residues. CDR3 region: CASTSISGSRDTQYF.

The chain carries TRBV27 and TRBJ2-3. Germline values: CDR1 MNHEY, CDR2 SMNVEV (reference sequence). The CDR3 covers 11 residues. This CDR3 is CASSVRDTQYF.

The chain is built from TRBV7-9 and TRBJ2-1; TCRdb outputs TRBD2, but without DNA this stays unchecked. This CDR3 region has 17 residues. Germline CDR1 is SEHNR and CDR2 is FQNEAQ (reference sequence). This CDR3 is CASSLELAGGPYNEQFF.

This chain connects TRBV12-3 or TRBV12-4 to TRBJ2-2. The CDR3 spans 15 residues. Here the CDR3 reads CASSLAGQNTGELFF.

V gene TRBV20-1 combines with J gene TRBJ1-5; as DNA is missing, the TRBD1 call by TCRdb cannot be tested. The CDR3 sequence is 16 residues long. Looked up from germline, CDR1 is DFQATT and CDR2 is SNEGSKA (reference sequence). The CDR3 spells CSAHPWGVGGNQPQHF.

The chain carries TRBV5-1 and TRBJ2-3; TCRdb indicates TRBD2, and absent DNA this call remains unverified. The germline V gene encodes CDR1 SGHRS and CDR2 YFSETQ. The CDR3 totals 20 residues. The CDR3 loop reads CASSSGTSGSSARSTDTQYF.

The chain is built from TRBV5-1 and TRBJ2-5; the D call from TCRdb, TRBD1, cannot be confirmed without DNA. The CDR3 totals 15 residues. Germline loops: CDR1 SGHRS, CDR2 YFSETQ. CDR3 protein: CASSLVPGAGETQYF.

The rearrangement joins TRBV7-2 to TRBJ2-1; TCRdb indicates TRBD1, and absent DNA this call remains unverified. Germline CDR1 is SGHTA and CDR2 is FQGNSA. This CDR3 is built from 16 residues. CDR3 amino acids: CASSGRRAGAYNEQFF.

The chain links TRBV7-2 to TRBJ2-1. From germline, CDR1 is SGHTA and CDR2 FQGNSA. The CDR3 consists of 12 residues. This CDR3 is CASSSNLGEQFF. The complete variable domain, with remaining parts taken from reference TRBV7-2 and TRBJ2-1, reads GAGVSQSPSNKVTEKGKDVELRCDPISGHTALYWYRQSLGQGLEFLIYFQGNSAPDKSGLPSDRFSAERTGGSVSTLTIQRTQQEDSAVYLCASSSNLGEQFFGPGTRLTVL.

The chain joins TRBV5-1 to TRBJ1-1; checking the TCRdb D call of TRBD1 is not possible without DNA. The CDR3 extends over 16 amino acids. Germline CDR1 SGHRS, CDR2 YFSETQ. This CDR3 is CASSPRQGAVNTEAFF.